This TCR beta chain was obtained from a study of shared clonotypes between healthy human individuals. Study conclusions and caveats: Non-shared clonotypes had lower generation probabilities than those shared by all four donors.

The assay was run at deep level. TCRdb keeps only in-frame clones here, not all; method: immunoSEQ multiplex PCR. This table holds approximately 2.1 million clones, 80% to 95% found once. On this clone: The target antigen is unknown.

The CDR3 contains 12 residues. CDR1 and CDR2 (germline): GTSNPN, SVGIG (reference sequence). V was trimmed by 5 bases and J by 7 bases, leaving 11 bases between them. The receptor comes from a man younger than 35 in good health. Some clones in this sample may be carry-over from other donors' samples. This sequence joins TRBV30 and TRBJ1-4; the D is unclear. The sample consisted of naive CD4+ T cells from PBMCs. As to subset: CD45RA+ positively selected. The CDR3 sequence is CAWSLSGEKLFF. CDR3 nucleotide sequence: TGTGCCTGGTCCCTTTCGGGTGAAAAACTGTTTTTT. Based on the CDR3 plus reference TRBV30 and TRBJ1-4, the full variable domain is SQTIHQWPATLVQPVGSPLSLECTVEGTSNPNLYWYRQAAGRGLQLLFYSVGIGQISSEVPQNLSASRPQDRQFILSSKKLLLSDSGFYLCAWSLSGEKLFFGSGTQLSVL.